This T cell receptor beta chain stems from a study of blood T cells in healthy people across ages. Alongside a J-beta primer mix, a sample-barcoded 5' primer served in a second PCR lasting about 7 to 11 cycles. One entry per CDR3 protein, called by TCRdb with MiXCR from the 5' RACE reads. The sample yields 1.5 million to 2 million distinct CDR3 sequences, about 31% seen once. Germline V CDR1 and CDR2: MNHEY, SVGEGT. The length of the CDR3 is 14 residues. Germline trimming cut 6 bases from V and 1 base from J; bases unmatched to any gene: 4. The people who gave samples were healthy Caucasians from Russia, aged about 6 to 100.

The V and J genes are TRBV6-2 or TRBV6-3 and TRBJ1-1, with TRBD1 identical over 8 bases. Sequencing input: blood. This sequence originates from a woman in her 30s in good health. CDR3 amino acids: CASRWGTGNTEAFF. In nucleotides, the CDR3 is TGTGCCAGCAGATGGGGGACAGGGAACACTGAAGCTTTCTTT.